This T cell receptor (beta chain) was found in a study of CD8 T cells in Susac syndrome. The RNA, about 0.45 to 1 ug, was put through reverse transcription using random hexamers. Across 54 Vbeta and 13 Jbeta, TCR beta CDR3 was amplified with immunoSEQ multiplex PCR. TCRdb reanalysed the immunoSEQ multiplex PCR reads using MiXCR and keeps one entry per CDR3 protein. The data hold fewer than 350,000 distinct CDR3 sequences, with approximately 85% observed a single time. Per germline, CDR1 MNHNS and CDR2 SASEGT. The junction had 18 bases not matched to a gene; V was cut back by 5 bases and J by 0 bases. There are 19 residues in the CDR3.

The gene calls are TRBV6-1 and TRBJ2-5; 7 bases match TRBD1. The receptor's source is a human donor with multiple sclerosis. Sequences were obtained from CD8+ T cells from PBMCs. This CDR3 is CASSRIPGDRQQYQETQYF. The CDR3 region has the DNA TGTGCCAGCAGTCGAATTCCAGGGGACAGACAACAGTACCAAGAGACCCAGTACTTC.